The 3 T cell receptor beta chains listed next were all sequenced from one sample in a study of OX40 agonist ivuxolimab in advanced cancers. Assay used: immunoSEQ multiplex PCR; TCRdb lists only in-frame clones, some missing. Of some 73,000 clones listed, almost 90% are singletons. The starting material was CD4+ or CD8+ T cells sorted from blood, obtained in a trial of the OX40 agonist ivuxolimab. The receptor set was obtained from an adult with an advanced solid tumor such as melanoma, head and neck, liver or kidney cancer.

This chain joins TRBV6-6 and TRBJ2-7; a possible D gene is TRBD2 (5 bases). This CDR3 spans 14 amino acids. Trimming left V 2 bases short and J 7 bases short, with 15 bases between. The V gene's germline CDR1 is MNHNY and CDR2 SVGAGI (reference sequence). CDR3 DNA: TGTGCCAGCAGTTACGGAAGAAGGTCGGGGGAGCAGTACTTC. Translation: CASSYGRRSGEQYF.

The chain combines TRBV18 with TRBJ2-7, with TRBD1 as a possible D gene (5 bases). The CDR3 loop spans 12 amino acids. CDR1 and CDR2 (germline): KGHSH, LQKENI. The germline V and J ends were trimmed by 3 bases and 8 bases, with 11 bases remaining between them. The CDR3 region is CASSPGPTKQYF. As DNA, the CDR3 is TGTGCCAGCTCACCGGGGCCCACTAAGCAGTACTTC.

CDR3 nucleotide sequence: TGTGCCAGCAGTTCGACAGGGGGGTCCTACGAGCAGTACTTC. Encoded protein: CASSSTGGSYEQYF. The chain combines TRBV6-5 with TRBJ2-7, with 9 nucleotides matching TRBD1. J was trimmed by 1 base and V by 4 bases; bases with no gene match: 2. Germline V CDR1 and CDR2: MNHEY, SVGAGI. The CDR3 is made up of 14 amino acids.